This T cell receptor (beta chain) comes out of a study of T-cell reconstitution after alpha-beta-depleted transplantation in children. Findings and caveats of the study: From newly produced T cells came most of the T-cell counts and diversity one year after transplant. Reportedly, roughly two months post-transplant, alpha-beta T cells arose from several hundred expanded graft clones. From surviving recipient T cells and thymic progenitors came the high day-60 TCRbeta diversity observed in some patients.

The TCRbeta library incorporated unique molecular identifiers. MiXCR, applied by TCRdb to the PCR reads, yields one record per CDR3 protein. The data contain 530,000 or so distinct CDR3 sequences, 27% of them singletons. This clonotype was counted only a few times. Its antigen is unidentified. Germline-derived CDR1 and CDR2 are SGHAT and FQNNGV. The CDR3 covers 15 residues. V was clipped by 6 bases and J by 3 bases; unmatched bases: 5. The chain employs TRBV11-2 and TRBJ2-7; 13 bases align to TRBD2. Sequencing was performed on PBMCs, taken before TCRalphabeta/CD19-depleted stem cell transplant. This TCR was sampled from a boy younger than two with Wiskott-Aldrich syndrome, due to receive a stem cell transplant. The CDR3 DNA sequence: TGTGCCAGCAGTCGGACTAGCGGGAGACTCTACGAGCAGTACTTC. Translated, it gives CASSRTSGRLYEQYF.